This TCR beta chain appears in the sequencing data of a study of T cell repertoires in cytomegalovirus infection. Study-level information: A matching HLA type, together with CMV infection, was signaled by public TCR beta signatures. Study-wide results and caveats: Clonotypes of TCR beta that were HLA-C-restricted and CMV-specific dominated the ex vivo response. Of the TCR beta families, the public ones yielded a cumulative frequency that identified carriers of CMV plus the relevant HLA.

TCRdb reprocessed the reads with MiXCR, giving one entry per CDR3 protein. The table has 310,000 or so distinct CDR3 sequences, roughly 15% seen once; the top ten hold about 12%. CDR3 length: 17 amino acids. Germline-derived CDR1 and CDR2 are LGHNA and YNFKEQ. The junction had 13 bases not matched to a gene; V was cut back by 0 bases and J by 9 bases. This clonotype was counted between two and nine times. Its antigen is as yet unknown. The source of this sequence is a human donor in good health (CMV status not recorded). Some clones in this sample may be carry-over from other donors' samples. The sequenced material came from PBMCs. The rearrangement uses TRBV4-2 and TRBJ1-3, with 8 bases aligning to TRBD1. The DNA of the CDR3 is TGTGCCAGCAGCCAAGAAAATCAGGACAGGGCAGGAGGCACCATATATTTT. This sequence encodes CASSQENQDRAGGTIYF.